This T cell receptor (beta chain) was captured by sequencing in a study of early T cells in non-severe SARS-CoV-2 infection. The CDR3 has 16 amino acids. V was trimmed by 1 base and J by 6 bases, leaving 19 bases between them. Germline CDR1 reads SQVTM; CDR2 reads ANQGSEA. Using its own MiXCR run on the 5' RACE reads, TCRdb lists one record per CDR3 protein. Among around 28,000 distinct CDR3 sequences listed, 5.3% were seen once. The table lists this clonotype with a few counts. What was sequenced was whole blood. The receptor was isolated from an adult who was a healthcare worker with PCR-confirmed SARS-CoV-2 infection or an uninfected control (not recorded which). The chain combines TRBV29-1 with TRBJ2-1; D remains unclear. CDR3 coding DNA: TGCAGCGTTGAAGCGCCCAGTGTGGGGATGGGCAATGAGCAGTTCTTC. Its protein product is CSVEAPSVGMGNEQFF.